One sample yielded the 26 T cell receptor beta chains listed below, sequenced in a study of beta chain features in type 1 diabetes. cDNA synthesis used the whole RNA isolate, giving expressed TCRB sequences. Assay: immunoSEQ multiplex PCR; the TCRdb copy retains only in-frame clones and omits some. Of 680,000 or so clones in the sample, roughly 16% were seen once. The sample was naive CD4+ T cells from blood. Receptors originate from a man in his late teens or twenties in good health.

The chain uses TRBV5-1 and TRBJ2-7; unclear D gene. The CDR3 covers 13 residues. The ends were cut back, 0 bases at V and 6 bases at J, with 10 bases in the middle. Per the germline V gene, CDR1 is SGHRS and CDR2 is YFSETQ. CDR3 amino acids: CASSLESFSEQYF. As DNA, the CDR3 is TGCGCCAGCAGCTTGGAATCGTTCAGCGAGCAGTACTTC. Together with reference TRBV5-1 and TRBJ2-7, the CDR3 gives the full variable domain: KAGVTQTPRYLIKTRGQQVTLSCSPISGHRSVSWYQQTPGQGLQFLFEYFSETQRNKGNFPGRFSGRQFSNSRSEMNVSTLELGDSALYLCASSLESFSEQYFGPGTRLTVT.

The chain carries TRBV18 and TRBJ2-7, with D tentatively TRBD1 (6 bases). V was cut by 1 base and J by 7 bases, with 20 bases left in between. Germline V gives CDR1 KGHSH, CDR2 LQKENI. The CDR3 sequence is 16 residues long. This chain's CDR3 is CASSPLRTEPGMEQYF. CDR3 nucleotides: TGTGCCAGCTCACCACTACGGACAGAACCAGGCATGGAGCAGTACTTC.

This chain joins TRBV18 and TRBJ1-2; D is unclear. Germline V gene lookup returns CDR1 KGHSH and CDR2 LQKENI. The length of the CDR3 is 12 residues. CDR3 sequence: CAASIVGYGYTF. CDR3 nucleotide sequence: TGTGCGGCATCAATCGTGGGGTATGGCTACACCTTC.

The rearrangement joins TRBV13 to TRBJ2-7; 11 bases agree with TRBD2. Germline V gives CDR1 PRHDT, CDR2 FYEKMQ (reference sequence). The CDR3 is 14 amino acids. J was trimmed by 2 bases and V by 6 bases; bases with no gene match: 3. Here the CDR3 DNA reads TGTGCCAGCAGGCTGGGACTAGCGGCCTACGAGCAGTACTTC. Translated: CASRLGLAAYEQYF.

This sequence joins TRBV29-1 and TRBJ1-1, with TRBD1 as a possible D gene (5 bases). Trimming took off 6 bases at V and 7 bases at J, with 12 bases between the two ends. The CDR3 totals 11 residues. Germline V gene sequence: CDR1 SQVTM, CDR2 ANQGSEA. CDR3 sequence reads: CSVDRVNEAFF. CDR3 sequence (DNA): TGCAGCGTAGACAGAGTCAATGAAGCTTTCTTT. The whole variable domain, filled in from reference TRBV29-1 and TRBJ1-1, reads SAVISQKPSRDICQRGTSLTIQCQVDSQVTMMFWYRQQPGQSLTLIATANQGSEATYESGFVIDKFPISRPNLTFSTLTVSNMSPEDSSIYLCSVDRVNEAFFGQGTRLTVV.

This clone was counted only a few times. The chain joins TRBV15 to TRBJ1-4; 8 nucleotides match TRBD1. The J segment lost 8 bases and the V segment lost 5 bases, leaving 10 bases of the junction unmatched. Per germline, CDR1 LNHNV and CDR2 YYDKDF (reference sequence). The CDR3 contains 15 residues. CDR3 DNA sequence: TGTGCCACCAGCCTCAGGACAGGGCGTGTCGAAAAACTGTTTTTT. This sequence encodes CATSLRTGRVEKLFF.

The chain has TRBV6-5 and TRBJ1-2, with 10 bases identical to TRBD1. The CDR3 covers 14 residues. Germline V lookup: CDR1 MNHEY, CDR2 SVGAGI. J lost 5 bases, V lost 3 bases, and 3 bases had no gene match. The CDR3 DNA sequence: TGTGCCAGCAGTTATGGGACAGGGGTATATGGCTACACCTTC. Its translation is CASSYGTGVYGYTF.

This clone was seen more than once but under ten times. Written as DNA, the CDR3 is TGTGCCAGCAGCGTAGACAGGGGGCCTCTTGGGGGCAATCAGCCCCAGCATTTT. Encoded protein: CASSVDRGPLGGNQPQHF. The chain carries TRBV9 and TRBJ1-5, with TRBD1 identical over 9 bases. The germline CDR1 and CDR2 sequences are SGDLS and YYNGEE. There are 18 residues in the CDR3. V was clipped by 0 bases and J by 2 bases; unmatched bases: 9.

The chain joins TRBV6-1 to TRBJ1-5; D uncertain. Germline CDR1 is MNHNS and CDR2 is SASEGT. Trimming removed 4 bases from V and 4 bases from J, with 8 bases in between. This CDR3 is 13 amino acids long. The CDR3 spells CASSVSSNQPQHF. DNA for the CDR3: TGTGCCAGCAGTGTATCAAGTAATCAGCCCCAGCATTTT.

The chain recombines TRBV19 with TRBJ1-2, with D possibly matching TRBD1 (5 bases). This CDR3 spans 11 amino acids. Looked up from germline, CDR1 is LNHDA and CDR2 is SQIVND (reference sequence). V was pared by 4 bases and J by 5 bases, with 5 bases between. The CDR3 protein is CASSKGYGYTF. The CDR3 region has the DNA TGTGCCAGTAGTAAGGGGTATGGCTACACCTTC.

This sequence joins TRBV5-6 and TRBJ2-1; D perhaps matches TRBD2 (5 bases). CDR1 and CDR2 from the germline V gene are SGHDT and YYEEEE. The CDR3 length is 13 residues. The V end lost 6 bases, the J end lost 4 bases, and 11 bases lay between the germline ends. CDR3 sequence: CASTSGLYNEQFF. CDR3 DNA sequence: TGTGCCAGCACCTCTGGACTGTACAATGAGCAGTTCTTC.

This clone was found a few times. This chain joins TRBV6-5 and TRBJ1-1; TRBD1 matches at 7 bases. After removal of 1 base from V and 2 bases from J, the junction contained 4 bases not matched to a gene. Germline CDR1 reads MNHEY; CDR2 reads SVGAGI. The CDR3 consists of 15 residues. The CDR3 region has the DNA TGTGCCAGCAGTTACTTAGGACAGGTTAACACTGAAGCTTTCTTT. Its translation is CASSYLGQVNTEAFF.

The rearrangement links TRBV4-3 to TRBJ2-4; a possible D gene is TRBD1 (8 bases). Germline-derived CDR1 and CDR2 are LGHNA and YSLEER. CDR3 length: 17 residues. The V and J ends lost 1 base and 2 bases respectively, with 15 bases between them. The CDR3 sequence: CASSQGTGGATKNIQYF. The CDR3 DNA is TGCGCCAGCAGCCAAGGAACAGGGGGGGCGACCAAAAACATTCAGTACTTC.

This clone has only a few counts. The chain combines TRBV18 with TRBJ2-6; D call uncertain. V gave up 6 bases and J gave up 0 bases, with 15 bases separating them. CDR3 length: 17 amino acids. CDR1 is KGHSH, CDR2 LQKENI, per germline. The CDR3 coding sequence is TGTGCCAGCTCCTTCGGGCGCCGGTCCTCTGGGGCCAACGTCCTGACTTTC. It yields the protein CASSFGRRSSGANVLTF.

The V call is TRBV7-3, the J call TRBJ2-5, with a tentative D call TRBD1 (5 bases). V was pared by 2 bases and J by 5 bases, with 9 bases between. Germline lookup yields CDR1 SGHTA and CDR2 FQGTGA. The length of the CDR3 is 13 residues. DNA of the CDR3: TGTGCCAGCAGCTTATCCCAGGGTGAGACCCAGTACTTC. Translated: CASSLSQGETQYF.

This clone came up a few times. V usage is TRBV28 and J usage is TRBJ2-7; 9 nucleotides line up with TRBD2. From germline, CDR1 is MDHEN and CDR2 SYDVKM. The CDR3 runs to 13 residues. Trimming took 6 bases from V and 2 from J; bases not matched to a gene: 2. The CDR3 loop reads CASSTSGPYEQYF. CDR3 bases: TGTGCCAGCAGCACTAGCGGGCCCTACGAGCAGTACTTC.

The chain joins TRBV6-5 to TRBJ1-3; weak D call: TRBD1 (5 bases). CDR3 length: 11 residues. Germline assignment: CDR1 MNHEY and CDR2 SVGAGI. Trimming shortened V by 5 bases and J by 7 bases, and 6 bases separated the two germline ends. Here the CDR3 reads CASSKGNTIYF. The CDR3 nucleotides are TGTGCCAGCAGTAAGGGGAACACCATATATTTT.

Only a few counts were recorded for this clone. The chain carries TRBV5-6 and TRBJ2-7; D uncertain. The CDR3 consists of 14 residues. V gave up 0 bases and J gave up 4 bases, with 11 bases separating them. Germline lookup yields CDR1 SGHDT and CDR2 YYEEEE. The CDR3 region is CASSLVGRTYEQYF. For the CDR3, the DNA is TGTGCCAGCAGCTTGGTGGGCAGGACGTACGAGCAGTACTTC. The complete variable domain, with remaining parts taken from reference TRBV5-6 and TRBJ2-7, reads DAGVTQSPTHLIKTRGQQVTLRCSPKSGHDTVSWYQQALGQGPQFIFQYYEEEERQRGNFPDRFSGHQFPNYSSELNVNALLLGDSALYLCASSLVGRTYEQYFGPGTRLTVT.

The chain couples TRBV5-6 to TRBJ1-4, with no clear D. CDR1 and CDR2 from the germline V gene are SGHDT and YYEEEE. Deletions cut 1 base from V and 8 bases from J, with 12 bases between. This CDR3 contains 14 residues. CDR3 loop: CASSLRGLGEKLFF. Here the CDR3 DNA reads TGTGCCAGCAGCTTGAGAGGGCTTGGGGAAAAACTGTTTTTT. The full variable domain, with the rest looked up from reference TRBV5-6 and TRBJ1-4, is DAGVTQSPTHLIKTRGQQVTLRCSPKSGHDTVSWYQQALGQGPQFIFQYYEEEERQRGNFPDRFSGHQFPNYSSELNVNALLLGDSALYLCASSLRGLGEKLFFGSGTQLSVL.

This clone was observed a handful of times. The CDR3 region has the DNA TGTGCCAGCAGTTCATACAGGGCCAAAAGGGGAAAGGAGTTCTTC. Residues: CASSSYRAKRGKEFF. This chain links TRBV28 with TRBJ2-1; D perhaps matches TRBD1 (6 bases). The CDR3 has 15 residues. CDR1 MDHEN and CDR2 SYDVKM come from the germline V gene. Trimming pared 4 bases from V and 14 bases from J, leaving 24 bases between.

J is TRBJ1-4 and V is TRBV6-5; no definite D call. The CDR3 runs to 15 residues. Germline values: CDR1 MNHEY, CDR2 SVGAGI. Trimming removed 6 bases at V and 3 bases at J, with 14 bases between. This CDR3 is CASSIRTAANEKLFF. The CDR3 region has the DNA TGTGCCAGCAGCATCCGGACCGCAGCTAATGAAAAACTGTTTTTT.

The rearrangement joins TRBV6-5 to TRBJ2-2; D is unclear. The length of the CDR3 is 15 residues. Germline V gives CDR1 MNHEY, CDR2 SVGAGI. V was clipped by 2 bases and J by 2 bases, with 9 bases between them. CDR3 DNA: TGTGCCAGCAGTTACGTTGGCACAAACACCGGGGAGCTGTTTTTT. It encodes CASSYVGTNTGELFF.

In this sample, this clone turned up a few times. The chain recombines TRBV29-1 with TRBJ2-2; 9 nucleotides align to TRBD2. The CDR3 is 17 amino acids. Germline-derived CDR1 and CDR2 are SQVTM and ANQGSEA. With 6 bases clipped from V and 1 base from J, the junction kept 12 bases outside the gene matches. The CDR3 sequence is CSVSSLRGGWNTGELFF. The CDR3 DNA follows: TGCAGCGTGTCTTCGCTGCGGGGGGGTTGGAACACCGGGGAGCTGTTTTTT.

This clone turned up a few times. The chain uses TRBV15 and TRBJ2-7; either TRBD1 or TRBD2 may supply D (5 bases each). This CDR3 is 16 amino acids long. Deletions cut 5 bases from V and 6 bases from J, with 23 bases between. The germline gives CDR1 LNHNV, CDR2 YYDKDF (reference sequence). The CDR3 here is CATSADPAGTIGEQYF. As DNA, the CDR3 is TGTGCCACCAGCGCAGATCCGGCCGGGACGATCGGCGAGCAGTACTTC.

The chain recombines TRBV10-3 with TRBJ2-7; the D is unclear. The CDR3 extends over 15 amino acids. The V and J ends lost 4 bases and 1 base respectively, with 14 bases between them. From germline, CDR1 is ENHRY and CDR2 SYGVKD. DNA of the CDR3: TGTGCCATCAGTGGCGCAGGTAAGGTTTCCTACGAGCAGTACTTC. Translating gives CAISGAGKVSYEQYF.

CDR3 amino acids: CASSQAGFPSNEQFF. The CDR3 DNA reads TGTGCCAGCAGCCAAGCTGGGTTCCCTAGCAATGAGCAGTTCTTC. This chain links TRBV14 with TRBJ2-1; unclear D gene. In germline, CDR1 is SGHDN, CDR2 FVKESK. With 1 base removed from V and 6 bases from J, the gap between germline ends came to 13 bases. CDR3 length: 15 residues.